The sequence of this T cell receptor beta chain was determined in a study of T cell repertoires in cytomegalovirus infection. A few counts support this clonotype. MiXCR, applied by TCRdb to the reads, yields one record per CDR3 protein. Of nearly 550,000 distinct CDR3 sequences listed, about 17% are singletons. In germline, CDR1 is DFQATT, CDR2 SNEGSKA (reference sequence). Trimming took 0 bases from V and 6 from J, leaving 12 bases between them. The CDR3 is made up of 15 amino acids. The sequence derives from a human donor in good health (CMV status not recorded). Some clones in this sample may be carry-over from other donors' samples. Source material: CD8+ T cells from PBMCs. The chain carries TRBV20-1 and TRBJ1-6, with no clear D. CDR3 sequence (DNA): TGCAGTGCTAGAGATTTTAGGGAATCTAATTCACCCCTCCACTTT. Translation gives CSARDFRESNSPLHF.